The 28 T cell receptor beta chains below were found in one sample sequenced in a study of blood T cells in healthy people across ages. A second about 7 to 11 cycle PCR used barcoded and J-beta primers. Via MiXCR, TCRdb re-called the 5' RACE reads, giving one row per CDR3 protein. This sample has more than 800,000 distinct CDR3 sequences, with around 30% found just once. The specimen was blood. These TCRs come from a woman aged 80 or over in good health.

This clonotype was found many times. CDR3 sequence reads: CASSLDQADTQYF. Written as DNA, the CDR3 is TGTGCCAGCAGCTTAGATCAGGCAGATACGCAGTATTTT. The chain links TRBV7-9 to TRBJ2-3; D is uncertain. The germline V and J ends were trimmed by 1 base and 4 bases, with 6 bases remaining between them. The CDR3 is 13 residues long. In germline, CDR1 is SEHNR, CDR2 FQNEAQ (reference sequence).

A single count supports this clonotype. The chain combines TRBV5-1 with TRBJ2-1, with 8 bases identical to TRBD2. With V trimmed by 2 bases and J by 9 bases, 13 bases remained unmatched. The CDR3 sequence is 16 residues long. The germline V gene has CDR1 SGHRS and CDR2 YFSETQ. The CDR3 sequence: CASSFLKRGLHGEQFF. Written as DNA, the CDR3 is TGCGCCAGCAGCTTTCTGAAGCGGGGGCTCCACGGTGAGCAGTTCTTC.

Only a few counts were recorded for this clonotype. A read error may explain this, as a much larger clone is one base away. CDR3 in amino acids: CASSPTLTETYNEQYF. The CDR3 bases are TGTGCCAGCAGTCCCACACTGACGGAAACTTACAATGAGCAGTACTTC. This chain joins TRBV27 and TRBJ2-7; no clear D. The germline V gene encodes CDR1 MNHEY and CDR2 SMNVEV (reference sequence). The CDR3 consists of 16 residues. Trimming pared 5 bases from V and 7 bases from J, leaving 24 bases between.

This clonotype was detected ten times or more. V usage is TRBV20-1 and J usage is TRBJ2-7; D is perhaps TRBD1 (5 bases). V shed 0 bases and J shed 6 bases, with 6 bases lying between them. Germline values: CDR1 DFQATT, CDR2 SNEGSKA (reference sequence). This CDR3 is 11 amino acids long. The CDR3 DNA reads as TGCAGTGCTAGAGACAGGGTCGAGCAGTACTTC. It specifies CSARDRVEQYF.

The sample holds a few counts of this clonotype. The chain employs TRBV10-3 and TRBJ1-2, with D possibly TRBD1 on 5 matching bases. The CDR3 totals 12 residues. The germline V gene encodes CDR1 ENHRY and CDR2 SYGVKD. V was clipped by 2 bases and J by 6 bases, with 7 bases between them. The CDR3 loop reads CAISEGQDGYTF. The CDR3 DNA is TGTGCCATCAGTGAGGGACAAGATGGCTACACCTTC.

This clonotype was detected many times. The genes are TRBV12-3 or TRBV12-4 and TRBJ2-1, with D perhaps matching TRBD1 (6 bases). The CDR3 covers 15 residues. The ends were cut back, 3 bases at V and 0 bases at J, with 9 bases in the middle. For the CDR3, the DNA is TGTGCCAGCAGTTTCGGCAGGGGCTCCTACAATGAGCAGTTCTTC. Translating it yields CASSFGRGSYNEQFF.

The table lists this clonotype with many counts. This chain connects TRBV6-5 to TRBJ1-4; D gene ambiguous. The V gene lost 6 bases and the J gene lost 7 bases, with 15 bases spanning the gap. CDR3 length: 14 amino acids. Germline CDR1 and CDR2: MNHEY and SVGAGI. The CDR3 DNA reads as TGTGCCAGCAGCCTCTCCCCGGGCTTTGAAAAACTGTTTTTT. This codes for CASSLSPGFEKLFF.

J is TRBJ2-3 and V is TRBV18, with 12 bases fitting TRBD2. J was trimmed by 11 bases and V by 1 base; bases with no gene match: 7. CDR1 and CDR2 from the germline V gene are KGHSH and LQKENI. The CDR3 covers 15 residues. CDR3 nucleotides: TGTGCCAGCTCACCACGAACTAGCGGGGGGCTTCAGCAGTATTTT. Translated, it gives CASSPRTSGGLQQYF.

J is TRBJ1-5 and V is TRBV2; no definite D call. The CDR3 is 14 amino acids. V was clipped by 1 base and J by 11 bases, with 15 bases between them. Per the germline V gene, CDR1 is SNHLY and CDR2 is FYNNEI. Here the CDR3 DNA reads TGTGCCAGCAGTGAAGGCAGCTTGGTCCGAGCCCAGCATTTT. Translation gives CASSEGSLVRAQHF. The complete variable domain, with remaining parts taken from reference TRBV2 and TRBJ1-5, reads EPEVTQTPSHQVTQMGQEVILRCVPISNHLYFYWYRQILGQKVEFLVSFYNNEISEKSEIFDDQFSVERPDGSNFTLKIRSTKLEDSAMYFCASSEGSLVRAQHFGDGTRLSIL.

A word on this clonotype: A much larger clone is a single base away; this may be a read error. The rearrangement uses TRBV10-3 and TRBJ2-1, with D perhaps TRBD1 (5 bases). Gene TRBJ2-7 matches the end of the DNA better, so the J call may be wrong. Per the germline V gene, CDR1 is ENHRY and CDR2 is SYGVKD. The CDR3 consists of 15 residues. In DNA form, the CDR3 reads TGTGCCATCAAAGGGGCCGTGAGCTCCTACAATGAGCAGTACTTC. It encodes CAIKGAVSSYNEQYF.

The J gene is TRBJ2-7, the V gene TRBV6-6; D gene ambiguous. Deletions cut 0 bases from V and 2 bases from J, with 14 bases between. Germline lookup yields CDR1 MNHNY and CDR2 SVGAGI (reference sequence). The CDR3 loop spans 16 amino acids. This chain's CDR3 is CASSYSNPGSPYEQYF. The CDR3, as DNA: TGTGCCAGCAGTTACTCGAATCCCGGGTCCCCCTACGAGCAGTACTTC.

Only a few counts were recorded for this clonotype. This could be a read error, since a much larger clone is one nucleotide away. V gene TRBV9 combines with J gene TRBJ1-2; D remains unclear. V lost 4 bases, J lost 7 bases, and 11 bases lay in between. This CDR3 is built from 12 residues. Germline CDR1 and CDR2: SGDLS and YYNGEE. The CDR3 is CASSMASGGYTF. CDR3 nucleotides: TGTGCCAGCAGCATGGCGAGTGGTGGCTACACCTTC.

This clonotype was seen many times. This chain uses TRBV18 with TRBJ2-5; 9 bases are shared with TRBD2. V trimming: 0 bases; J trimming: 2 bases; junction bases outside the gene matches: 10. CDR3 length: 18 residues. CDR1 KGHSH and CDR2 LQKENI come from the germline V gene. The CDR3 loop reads CASSPPPVGLAHQETQYF. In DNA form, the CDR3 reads TGTGCCAGCTCACCACCCCCAGTGGGACTAGCACATCAAGAGACCCAGTACTTC.

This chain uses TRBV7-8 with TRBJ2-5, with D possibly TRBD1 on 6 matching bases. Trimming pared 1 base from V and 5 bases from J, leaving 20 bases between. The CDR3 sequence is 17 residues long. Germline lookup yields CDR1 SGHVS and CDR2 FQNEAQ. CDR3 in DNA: TGTGCCAGCAGCTTAGGCGAGGACAGCTTTTTGAGGGAGACCCAGTACTTC. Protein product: CASSLGEDSFLRETQYF.

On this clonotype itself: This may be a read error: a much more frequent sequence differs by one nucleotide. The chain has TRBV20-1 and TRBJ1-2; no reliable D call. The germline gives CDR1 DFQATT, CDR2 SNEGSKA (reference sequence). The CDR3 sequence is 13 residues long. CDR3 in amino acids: CNARDPLRYGYTF. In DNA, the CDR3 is TGCAATGCTAGAGATCCCCTACGATATGGCTACACCTTC.

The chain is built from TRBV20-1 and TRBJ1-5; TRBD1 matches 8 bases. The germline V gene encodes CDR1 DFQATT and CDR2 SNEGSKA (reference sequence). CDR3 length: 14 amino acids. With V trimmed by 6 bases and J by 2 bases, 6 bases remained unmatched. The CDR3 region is CSAHSGQGNQPQHF. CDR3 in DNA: TGCAGTGCACACTCGGGACAGGGCAATCAGCCCCAGCATTTT.

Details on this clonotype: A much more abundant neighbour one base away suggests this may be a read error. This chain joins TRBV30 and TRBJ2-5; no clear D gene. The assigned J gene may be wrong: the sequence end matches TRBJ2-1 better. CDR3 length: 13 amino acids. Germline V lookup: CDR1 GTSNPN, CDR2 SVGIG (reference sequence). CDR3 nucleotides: TGTGCCTCCCGATGGGGTACGAGAGAGACCCAGTTCTTC. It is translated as CASRWGTRETQFF.

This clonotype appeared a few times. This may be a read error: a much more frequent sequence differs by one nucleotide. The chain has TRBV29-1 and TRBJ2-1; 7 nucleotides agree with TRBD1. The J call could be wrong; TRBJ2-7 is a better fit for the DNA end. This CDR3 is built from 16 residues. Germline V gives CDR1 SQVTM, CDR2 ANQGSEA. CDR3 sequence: CSVELGRGITYNEQYF. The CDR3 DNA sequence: TGCAGCGTTGAGCTGGGCAGGGGGATTACCTACAATGAGCAGTACTTC.

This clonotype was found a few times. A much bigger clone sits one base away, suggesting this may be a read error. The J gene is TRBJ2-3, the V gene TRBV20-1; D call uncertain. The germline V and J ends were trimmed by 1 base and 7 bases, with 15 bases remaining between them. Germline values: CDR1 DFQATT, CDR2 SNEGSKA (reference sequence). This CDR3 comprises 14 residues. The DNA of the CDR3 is TGCAGTGCTAGAGGTGGACGGATGATCAATACGCAGTATTTT. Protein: CSARGGRMINTQYF.

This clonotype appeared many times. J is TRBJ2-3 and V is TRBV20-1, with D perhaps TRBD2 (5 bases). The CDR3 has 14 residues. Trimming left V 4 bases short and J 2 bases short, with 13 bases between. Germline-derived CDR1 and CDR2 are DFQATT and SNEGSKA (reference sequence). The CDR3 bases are TGCAGTGCTATTGCGGGTTTGTACACAGATACGCAGTATTTT. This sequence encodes CSAIAGLYTDTQYF.

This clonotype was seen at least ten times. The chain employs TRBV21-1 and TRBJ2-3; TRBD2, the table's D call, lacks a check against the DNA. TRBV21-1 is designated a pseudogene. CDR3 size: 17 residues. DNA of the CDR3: TGTGCCAGCAGCAAAGGAAAGCGAGCGGGTGGAGTGGATACGCAGTATTTT. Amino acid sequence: CASSKGKRAGGVDTQYF.

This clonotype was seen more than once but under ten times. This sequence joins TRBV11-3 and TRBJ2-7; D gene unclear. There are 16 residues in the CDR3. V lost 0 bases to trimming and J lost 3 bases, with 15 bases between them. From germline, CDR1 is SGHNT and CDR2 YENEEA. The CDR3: CASSLDSPGRGYEQYF. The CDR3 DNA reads TGTGCCAGCAGCTTAGATTCACCGGGCCGTGGCTACGAGCAGTACTTC.

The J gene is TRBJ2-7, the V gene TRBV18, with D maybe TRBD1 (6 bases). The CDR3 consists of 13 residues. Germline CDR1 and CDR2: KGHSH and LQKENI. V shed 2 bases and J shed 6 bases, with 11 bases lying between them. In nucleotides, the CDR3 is TGTGCCAGCTCACCAAGACAGGTCGGCGAGCAGTACTTC. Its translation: CASSPRQVGEQYF.

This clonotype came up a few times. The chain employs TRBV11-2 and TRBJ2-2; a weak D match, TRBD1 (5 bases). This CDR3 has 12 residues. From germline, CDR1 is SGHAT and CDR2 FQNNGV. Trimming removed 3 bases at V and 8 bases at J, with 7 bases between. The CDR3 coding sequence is TGTGCCAGCAGCTTGGACAAAGGGGAGCTGTTTTTT. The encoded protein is CASSLDKGELFF. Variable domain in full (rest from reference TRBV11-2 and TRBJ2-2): EAGVAQSPRYKIIEKRQSVAFWCNPISGHATLYWYQQILGQGPKLLIQFQNNGVVDDSQLPKDRFSAERLKGVDSTLKIQPAKLEDSAVYLCASSLDKGELFFGEGSRLTVL.

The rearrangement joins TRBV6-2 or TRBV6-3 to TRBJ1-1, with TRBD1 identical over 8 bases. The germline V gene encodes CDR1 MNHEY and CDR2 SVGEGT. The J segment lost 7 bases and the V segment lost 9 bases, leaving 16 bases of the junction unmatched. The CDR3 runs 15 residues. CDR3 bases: TGTGCCAGTAGTCCTCCGGTGAAGGGGACAGGTGAAGCTTTCTTT. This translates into CASSPPVKGTGEAFF.

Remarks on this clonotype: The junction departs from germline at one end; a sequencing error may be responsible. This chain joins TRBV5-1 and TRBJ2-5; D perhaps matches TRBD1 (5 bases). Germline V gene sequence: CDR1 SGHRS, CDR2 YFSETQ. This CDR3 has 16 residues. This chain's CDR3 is CANSLGVRGSQETQYF. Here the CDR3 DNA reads TGCGCCAACAGCTTAGGAGTTAGGGGATCTCAAGAGACCCAGTACTTC.

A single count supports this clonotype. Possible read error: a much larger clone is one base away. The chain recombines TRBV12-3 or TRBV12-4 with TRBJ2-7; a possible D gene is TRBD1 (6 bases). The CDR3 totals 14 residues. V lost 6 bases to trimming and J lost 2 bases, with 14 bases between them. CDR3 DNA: TGTGCCAGCAGCCCCCGGGACAACCCCTACGAGCAGTACTTC. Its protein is CASSPRDNPYEQYF.

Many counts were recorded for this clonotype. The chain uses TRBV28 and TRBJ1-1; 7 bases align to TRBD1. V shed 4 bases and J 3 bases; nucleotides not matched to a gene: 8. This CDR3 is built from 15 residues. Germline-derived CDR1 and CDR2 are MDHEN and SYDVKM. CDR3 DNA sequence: TGTGCCAGCAGTTCTGAGTCCGACAGGGACACTGAAGCTTTCTTT. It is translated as CASSSESDRDTEAFF.